This T cell receptor (beta chain) was sequenced in a study of shared clonotypes between healthy human individuals. Caucasian adults residing in Nashville, Tennessee made up all the donors. This CDR3 is built from 14 residues. The V gene end was trimmed by 6 bases and the J gene end by 5 bases; junction bases not matched to a gene: 6. Per the germline V gene, CDR1 is MNHEY and CDR2 is SVGAGI. Several immunoSEQ plates held equal portions of the genomic DNA taken from each subset. Here immunoSEQ multiplex PCR was the method, and the copy in TCRdb shows in-frame clones only, minus some. This sample yields about 1 million clones, of which around 76% are seen a single time; 1.2% to 1.5% belongs to the top ten.

The receptor was derived from a man between 18 and 35 years old in good health. The gene calls are TRBV6-5 and TRBJ2-7, with TRBD1 matching 11 bases. Sequenced: memory CD4+ T cells sorted from blood. Subset reported: CD45RA-negative fraction. Written as DNA, the CDR3 is TGTGCCAGCAGGCCCGGACAGGGGGCAAACGAGCAGTACTTC. It is translated as CASRPGQGANEQYF.